The next 14 T cell receptor beta chains were all read from a single sample in a study of T-cell reconstitution after alpha-beta-depleted transplantation in children. Molecular barcoding with unique molecular identifiers was used for the TCRbeta library. Each CDR3 protein is one row after TCRdb ran MiXCR on the PCR reads. The sample carries about 980,000 distinct CDR3 sequences, 25% to 35% recorded once. The sequencing here drew on PBMCs, mostly from graft donor cells, taken 360 days after TCRalphabeta/CD19-depleted stem cell transplant. The receptors shown here come from a boy under two years old who had a stem cell transplant for SCID, so the T cells may come from the graft donor.

The chain links TRBV5-1 to TRBJ2-2; D is uncertain. Germline CDR1 is SGHRS and CDR2 is YFSETQ. The CDR3 has 13 amino acids. V gave up 4 bases and J gave up 4 bases, with 8 bases separating them. For the CDR3, the DNA is TGCGCCAGCAGCGACTTAATCACCGGGGAGCTGTTTTTT. As protein: CASSDLITGELFF. The full variable domain, with the rest looked up from reference TRBV5-1 and TRBJ2-2, is KAGVTQTPRYLIKTRGQQVTLSCSPISGHRSVSWYQQTPGQGLQFLFEYFSETQRNKGNFPGRFSGRQFSNSRSEMNVSTLELGDSALYLCASSDLITGELFFGEGSRLTVL.

This clonotype showed up just a few times. The V and J genes are TRBV29-1 and TRBJ1-1, with 7 bases lining up with TRBD1. The CDR3 totals 14 residues. Trimming removed 3 bases from V and 4 bases from J; junction bases left unmatched: 8. CDR1 and CDR2 (germline): SQVTM, ANQGSEA. In nucleotides, the CDR3 is TGCAGCGTTGACACCCAAAGGGGGCCCACTGAAGCTTTCTTT. This translates into CSVDTQRGPTEAFF.

This clonotype was recorded a few times. The rearrangement joins TRBV4-2 to TRBJ2-7, with 8 bases that match TRBD2. The CDR3 loop spans 17 amino acids. The germline gives CDR1 LGHNA, CDR2 YNFKEQ. V trimming: 0 bases; J trimming: 2 bases; junction bases outside the gene matches: 9. CDR3 sequence reads: CASSQDGLAGPAYEQYF. CDR3 in DNA: TGTGCCAGCAGCCAAGATGGGTTAGCGGGGCCGGCCTACGAGCAGTACTTC.

This chain uses TRBV7-9 with TRBJ1-1; possible D gene TRBD1, 6 bases. The CDR3 is made up of 16 amino acids. The V gene's germline CDR1 is SEHNR and CDR2 FQNEAQ (reference sequence). Trimming cost V 4 bases and J 0 bases, with 15 bases left between them. CDR3 nucleotides: TGTGCCAGCAGCTCTGGGGAGACAGGTCTGAACACTGAAGCTTTCTTT. The encoded protein is CASSSGETGLNTEAFF.

This clonotype turned up a few times. This chain connects TRBV27 to TRBJ2-3; D not certain. Trimming cost V 4 bases and J 0 bases, with 17 bases left between them. CDR1 and CDR2 (germline): MNHEY, SMNVEV (reference sequence). The CDR3 runs to 17 residues. The CDR3 spells CASSSIKPTVSTDTQYF. The CDR3 DNA reads as TGTGCCAGCAGTTCCATCAAACCCACAGTAAGCACAGATACGCAGTATTTT.

The table lists this clonotype with a few counts. The V gene is TRBV7-9, the J gene TRBJ1-6; a weak D match, TRBD1 (6 bases). CDR3 size: 15 residues. V lost 0 bases and J lost 3, with 6 bases in between. Germline V lookup: CDR1 SEHNR, CDR2 FQNEAQ (reference sequence). The CDR3 spells CASSLAGGYNSPLHF. The DNA for the CDR3 is TGTGCCAGCAGCTTAGCAGGGGGCTATAATTCACCCCTCCACTTT.

This clonotype has more than one count but fewer than ten. The rearrangement uses TRBV12-3 or TRBV12-4 and TRBJ2-3; 11 positions agree with TRBD2. The CDR3 is 14 amino acids. The V gene end was trimmed by 9 bases and the J gene end by 4 bases; junction bases not matched to a gene: 6. In nucleotides, the CDR3 is TGTGCCAGTAGATATAGCGGGGGGGCAGATACGCAGTATTTT. This sequence encodes CASRYSGGADTQYF.

This chain links TRBV6-5 with TRBJ2-5, with TRBD1 identical over 8 bases. Germline loops: CDR1 MNHEY, CDR2 SVGAGI. The J segment lost 9 bases and the V segment lost 2 bases, leaving 11 bases of the junction unmatched. The CDR3 length is 15 residues. CDR3 sequence: CASSYLGQVRGAQYF. Written as DNA, the CDR3 is TGTGCCAGCAGTTACCTGGGACAGGTTCGAGGGGCCCAGTACTTC.

This clonotype was observed a handful of times. The V and J genes are TRBV4-1 and TRBJ2-4; D is unclear. There are 15 residues in the CDR3. Between the trimmed V and J ends, which lost 6 bases and 0 bases, there was a span of 12 bases. Germline assignment: CDR1 MGHRA and CDR2 YSYEKL. In nucleotides, the CDR3 is TGCGCCAGCAGGAGAACAGTTCTAGCCAAAAACATTCAGTACTTC. Its translation is CASRRTVLAKNIQYF.

V gene TRBV4-3 combines with J gene TRBJ2-7; perhaps TRBD1 as D (5 bases). Trimming cost V 0 bases and J 10 bases, with 13 bases left between them. Germline CDR1 LGHNA, CDR2 YSLEER. The CDR3 loop spans 13 amino acids. CDR3 protein: CASSQERDSPQYF. The CDR3, as DNA: TGCGCCAGCAGCCAAGAGAGAGACAGTCCCCAGTACTTC.

This clonotype was counted only a few times. The CDR3 coding sequence is TGTGCCAGCAGACGATCCGGGACACGGGAGACCCAGTACTTC. The encoded protein is CASRRSGTRETQYF. V gene TRBV12-3 or TRBV12-4 combines with J gene TRBJ2-5, with TRBD1 as a possible D gene (6 bases). The CDR3 has 14 amino acids. V dropped 6 bases and J dropped 5 bases, with 16 bases sitting between them.

V is TRBV1 and J is TRBJ2-7; TRBD1 is taken as the D call from the table, unchecked against the DNA. TRBV1 is reported as a pseudogene. This CDR3 has 16 residues. The CDR3 nucleotides read TGCACCAGCAGCCCACCTCGGGACAGTAAAGCCTACGAGCAGTACTTC. This codes for CTSSPPRDSKAYEQYF.

This clonotype was observed a few times. This chain links TRBV18 with TRBJ2-3; no reliable D call. V was trimmed by 2 bases and J by 1 base, leaving 10 bases between them. The CDR3 has 15 residues. CDR1 is KGHSH and CDR2 is LQKENI in the germline V gene. This CDR3 is CASSPVAGGTDTQYF. CDR3 nucleotide sequence: TGTGCCAGCTCACCAGTTGCCGGCGGCACAGATACGCAGTATTTT.

The rearrangement links TRBV27 to TRBJ2-7; TRBD1 agrees at 8 bases. Germline lookup yields CDR1 MNHEY and CDR2 SMNVEV (reference sequence). Losses at the gene ends were 4 bases for V and 3 bases for J; bases not matched to a gene: 8. The CDR3 is 15 residues long. The CDR3 here is CASSSRTGPGYEQYF. In DNA, the CDR3 is TGTGCCAGCAGTTCCCGGACAGGGCCCGGCTACGAGCAGTACTTC.